This TCR beta chain was obtained from a study of blood T cell repertoires in COVID-19. Study information: Italy, Spain and the United States were the sources of the convalescent and acute COVID-19 samples. The cDNA or gDNA used as material had been derived from T cells, B-cell-depleted T cells, or PBMCs.

The length of the CDR3 is 17 residues. Germline CDR1 SGHVS, CDR2 FQNEAQ. Trimming took off 0 bases at V and 4 bases at J, with 18 bases between the two ends. In the original processing: Using reference gene primer amplification, nucleated cell counts were estimated. The method was immunoSEQ multiplex PCR; TCRdb's version includes in-frame clones alone and lacks a portion of them. From that table come the V and J calls and clone size; the DNA was used to work out D and trimming. The table records roughly 150,000 clones, roughly 90% of them present only once. The sequenced sample consisted of peripheral blood. The chain has TRBV7-8 and TRBJ1-2, with D tentatively TRBD1 (6 bases). This TCR derives from a man aged 55-75 years with active or convalescent COVID-19. The CDR3 DNA is TGTGCCAGCAGCTTAGCGGTGGGGGCTACATTGCTCTATGGCTACACCTTC. Protein: CASSLAVGATLLYGYTF.